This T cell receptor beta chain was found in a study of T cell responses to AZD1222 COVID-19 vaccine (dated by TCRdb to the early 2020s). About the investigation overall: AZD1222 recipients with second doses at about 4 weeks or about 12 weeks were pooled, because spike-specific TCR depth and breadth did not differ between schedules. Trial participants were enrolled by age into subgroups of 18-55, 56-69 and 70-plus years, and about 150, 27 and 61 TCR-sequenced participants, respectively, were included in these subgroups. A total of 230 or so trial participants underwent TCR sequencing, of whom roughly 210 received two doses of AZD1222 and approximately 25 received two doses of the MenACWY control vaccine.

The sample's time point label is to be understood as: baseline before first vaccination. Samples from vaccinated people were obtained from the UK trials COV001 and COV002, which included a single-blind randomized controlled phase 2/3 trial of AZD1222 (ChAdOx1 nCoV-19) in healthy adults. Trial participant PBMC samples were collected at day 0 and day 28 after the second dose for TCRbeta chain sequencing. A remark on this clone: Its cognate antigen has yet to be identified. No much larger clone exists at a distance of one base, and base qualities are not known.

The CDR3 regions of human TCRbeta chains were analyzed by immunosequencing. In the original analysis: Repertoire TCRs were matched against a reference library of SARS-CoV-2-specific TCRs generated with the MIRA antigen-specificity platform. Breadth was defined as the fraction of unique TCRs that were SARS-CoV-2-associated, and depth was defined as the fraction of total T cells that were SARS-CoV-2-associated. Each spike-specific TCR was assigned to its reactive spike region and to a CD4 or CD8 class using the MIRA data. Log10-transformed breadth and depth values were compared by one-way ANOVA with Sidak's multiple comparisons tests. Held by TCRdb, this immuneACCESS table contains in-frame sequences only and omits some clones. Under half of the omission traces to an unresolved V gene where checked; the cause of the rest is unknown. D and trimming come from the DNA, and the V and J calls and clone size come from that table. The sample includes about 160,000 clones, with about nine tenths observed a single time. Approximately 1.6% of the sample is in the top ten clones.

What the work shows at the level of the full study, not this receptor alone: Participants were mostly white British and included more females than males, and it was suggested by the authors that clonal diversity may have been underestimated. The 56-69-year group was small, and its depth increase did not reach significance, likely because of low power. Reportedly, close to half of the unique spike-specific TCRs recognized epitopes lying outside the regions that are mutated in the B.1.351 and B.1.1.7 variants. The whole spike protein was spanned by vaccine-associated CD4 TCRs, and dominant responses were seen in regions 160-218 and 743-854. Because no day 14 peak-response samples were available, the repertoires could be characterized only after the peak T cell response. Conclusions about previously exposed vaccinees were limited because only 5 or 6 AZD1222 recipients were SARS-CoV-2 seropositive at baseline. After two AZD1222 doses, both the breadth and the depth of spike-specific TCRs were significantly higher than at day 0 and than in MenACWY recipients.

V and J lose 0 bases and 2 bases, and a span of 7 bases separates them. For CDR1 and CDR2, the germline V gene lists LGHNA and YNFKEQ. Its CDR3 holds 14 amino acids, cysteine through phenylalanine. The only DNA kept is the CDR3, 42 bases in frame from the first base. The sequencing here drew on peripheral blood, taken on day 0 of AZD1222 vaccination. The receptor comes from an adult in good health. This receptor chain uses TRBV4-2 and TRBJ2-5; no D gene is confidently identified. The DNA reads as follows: TGTGCCAGCAGCCAAGAGGCCCAACAAGAGACCCAGTACTTC. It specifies CASSQEAQQETQYF.